This T cell receptor (beta chain) comes out of a study of technical replicates of blood from several donors. Sequencing was performed with immunoSEQ multiplex PCR; in TCRdb, only in-frame clones are kept and a portion is missing. The repertoire has roughly 70,000 clones, 90% to 95% of them found once; the top ten carry approximately 4.6%. Only one count was recorded for this clone. The sequencing sample was made of PBMCs. The clonotype was recovered from a human donor in good health. Some clones in this sample may be carry-over from other donors' samples.

The CDR3 DNA reads as TGTGCCAGCAGCTTACCTTCGGACTTCCTCACAGATACGCAGTATTTT. This codes for CASSLPSDFLTDTQYF. The rearrangement joins TRBV7-2 to TRBJ2-3, with a weak D call TRBD2 (5 bases). Trimming pared 2 bases from V and 2 bases from J, leaving 14 bases between. This CDR3 region has 16 residues. The germline gives CDR1 SGHTA, CDR2 FQGNSA.